This note documents a single T cell receptor (beta chain) sequence. This record belongs to a study of blood T cell repertoires in COVID-19. CDR3 size: 13 residues. Germline V gene lookup returns CDR1 SGHDN and CDR2 FVKESK. V lost 4 bases and J 5 bases, leaving 11 bases between the germline ends. The method was immunoSEQ multiplex PCR; TCRdb's version includes in-frame clones alone and lacks a portion of them. The sample shows roughly 300,000 clones, approximately 90% of them seen only once. Before being deemed recovered, Cohort 3 donors had two negative PCRs, clearance, or symptom resolution. The receptor's source is a woman aged 18-35 years who had recovered from COVID-19. J is TRBJ1-2 and V is TRBV14; D perhaps matches TRBD1 (5 bases). The sequenced material came from PBMCs or T cells enriched from blood (not recorded which). The CDR3 is CASSLGGGYGYTF. In DNA form, the CDR3 reads TGTGCCAGCAGCCTGGGGGGAGGTTATGGCTACACCTTC.